The 6 T cell receptor beta chains in this list originate from one sample, sequenced in a study of PD-1 blockade in classical Hodgkin lymphoma. Repertoires were generated with immunoSEQ multiplex PCR, while TCRdb's copy carries only in-frame clones and drops some. The sample has tens of thousands of clones; 60% to 80% are singletons. Sample time point: cycle 4 day 1 (C4D1), after less than seven weeks of nivolumab. Every patient experienced relapse after autologous stem cell transplantation, and brentuximab vedotin exposure varied. The sequencing used peripheral blood mononuclear cells (PBMCs), collected before the fourth cycle of nivolumab. These receptor sequences come from a human donor with classical Hodgkin lymphoma.

This clone was seen a single time. This chain connects TRBV11-1 to TRBJ2-6, with TRBD1 matching 9 bases. The length of the CDR3 is 19 residues. Germline V CDR1 and CDR2: SGHAT, FQDESV (reference sequence). Trimming removed 3 bases from V and 0 bases from J; junction bases left unmatched: 9. The DNA of the CDR3 is TGTGCCAGCAGCTTTTCGTCGGGACAGGGCTACTCTGGGGCCAACGTCCTGACTTTC. As protein: CASSFSSGQGYSGANVLTF.

This clone has only a few counts. This chain connects TRBV4-1 to TRBJ2-2; possibly TRBD2 for D (7 bases). V was pared by 1 base and J by 5 bases, with 11 bases between. This CDR3 has 15 amino acids. Germline loops: CDR1 MGHRA, CDR2 YSYEKL. The CDR3 nucleotides are TGCGCCAGCAGCCAAGGGGGGGGCCGAACCGGGGAGCTGTTTTTT. Amino acids: CASSQGGGRTGELFF.

This chain connects TRBV5-1 to TRBJ1-6; D not resolved. V shed 5 bases and J shed 0 bases, with 9 bases lying between them. Germline V gene data show CDR1 as SGHRS and CDR2 as YFSETQ. The CDR3 extends over 15 amino acids. In DNA form, the CDR3 reads TGCGCCAGCAGGCTATCGAGCTCCTATAATTCACCCCTCCACTTT. Translation: CASRLSSSYNSPLHF.

V is TRBV19 and J is TRBJ2-2, with TRBD2 matching 12 bases. The germline CDR1 and CDR2 sequences are LNHDA and SQIVND (reference sequence). V shed 5 bases, J shed 3 bases, and the junction held 4 bases outside the gene matches. The length of the CDR3 is 16 residues. This chain's CDR3 is CASSPRLAGDTGELFF. In DNA form, the CDR3 reads TGTGCCAGTAGTCCACGACTAGCGGGGGACACCGGGGAGCTGTTTTTT.

This clone appeared once. The J gene is TRBJ2-5, the V gene TRBV7-2; D perhaps matches TRBD2 (5 bases). Germline assignment: CDR1 SGHTA and CDR2 FQGNSA. V lost 4 bases, J lost 9 bases, and 15 bases lay in between. This CDR3 is built from 13 residues. CDR3 nucleotide sequence: TGTGCCAGCAGCTACTTGACTCTGGAGGCCCAGTACTTC. Its translation: CASSYLTLEAQYF. Full variable domain (outside the CDR3, taken from reference TRBV7-2 and TRBJ2-5): GAGVSQSPSNKVTEKGKDVELRCDPISGHTALYWYRQSLGQGLEFLIYFQGNSAPDKSGLPSDRFSAERTGGSVSTLTIQRTQQEDSAVYLCASSYLTLEAQYFGPGTRLLVL.

This chain uses TRBV7-2 with TRBJ2-1, with no clear D. Germline assignment: CDR1 SGHTA and CDR2 FQGNSA. This CDR3 comprises 14 residues. V lost 1 base to trimming and J lost 5 bases, with 9 bases between them. CDR3 in amino acids: CASSLDFGNNEQFF. Written as DNA, the CDR3 is TGTGCCAGCAGCTTAGACTTTGGGAACAATGAGCAGTTCTTC.